Listed below are T cell receptor beta chains from one sample, sequenced in a study of blood T cell repertoires in COVID-19. Some clones are missing from TCRdb's copy, which holds only in-frame ones; the method was immunoSEQ multiplex PCR. This sample carries 84,000 or so clones, around 88% of them seen once, and the ten largest clones take roughly two fifths. The specimen was peripheral blood. The receptor set was obtained from a man at least 80 years old with active or convalescent COVID-19. Both conserved end residues are part of each CDR3. A D gene is named only where the DNA matches it firmly. The size field is filled for only some rows; it gives once, few, many or a size class.

clone size	D gene	V gene	J gene	CDR3 protein	CDR3 DNA
.	TRBD2	TRBV7-3	TRBJ2-3	CASSPGGGPTDTQYF	TGTGCCAGCAGCCCGGGGGGAGGCCCCACAGATACGCAGTATTTT
.	TRBD2	TRBV18	TRBJ2-1	CASSPGLAGSSYNEQFF	TGTGCCAGCTCCCCCGGACTAGCGGGGAGCTCCTACAATGAGCAGTTCTTC
.	TRBD2	TRBV10-1	TRBJ2-5	CASSEFSGSSETQYF	TGCGCCAGCAGTGAGTTTAGCGGGAGTTCGGAGACCCAGTACTTC
.	TRBD1	TRBV5-5	TRBJ2-4	CASSSPGQGSKNIQYF	TGTGCCAGCAGCAGCCCGGGACAGGGATCCAAAAACATTCAGTACTTC
.	.	TRBV5-6	TRBJ1-5	CASSLALAGRNQPQHF	TGTGCCAGCAGCTTGGCATTGGCAGGGCGAAATCAGCCCCAGCATTTT
.	TRBD2	TRBV4-2	TRBJ2-1	CASSQDGTSGGNEQFF	TGTGCCAGCAGCCAAGACGGGACTAGCGGGGGCAATGAGCAGTTCTTC
.	.	TRBV27	TRBJ1-3	CASSLRGMSSGNTIYF	TGTGCCAGCAGTTTACGAGGGATGAGCTCTGGAAACACCATATATTTT
.	TRBD2	TRBV5-4	TRBJ2-2	CASSSGTSVGELFF	TGTGCCAGCAGCTCCGGGACTAGCGTGGGGGAGCTGTTTTTT
.	.	TRBV6-6	TRBJ1-2	CASSYLGARGYTF	TGTGCCAGCAGTTATCTGGGGGCCCGTGGCTACACCTTC
.	.	TRBV28	TRBJ1-2	CASSWRGGYTF	TGTGCCAGCAGTTGGCGCGGGGGCTACACCTTC
once	.	TRBV12-3/TRBV12-4	TRBJ1-6	CASRTGRLSPLHF	TGTGCCAGCAGAACAGGGCGGCTCTCACCCCTCCACTTT
.	.	TRBV2	TRBJ1-5	CASTLKLDSGRQPQHF	TGTGCCAGCACTCTGAAGTTGGACAGCGGTCGACAGCCCCAGCATTTT
.	TRBD1	TRBV5-6	TRBJ2-1	CASRQSLGTGRPEQFF	TGTGCCAGCAGACAAAGTTTAGGGACAGGGCGTCCTGAGCAGTTCTTC
.	.	TRBV6-5	TRBJ1-2	CASSPTGSGGYTF	TGTGCCAGCAGCCCGACAGGTTCAGGGGGCTACACCTTC
.	TRBD1	TRBV28	TRBJ2-6	CASTPPGTGAPNLSGANVLTF	TGTGCCAGCACCCCACCGGGGACAGGGGCCCCAAACCTCTCTGGGGCCAACGTCCTGACTTTC
.	TRBD1	TRBV5-5	TRBJ1-6	CASSLRYTGESNSPLHF	TGTGCCAGCAGCTTGCGGTATACAGGGGAGTCGAATTCACCCCTCCACTTT
.	.	TRBV18	TRBJ1-5	CASSLDTGNQPQHF	TGTGCCAGCTCCCTTGACACTGGCAATCAGCCCCAGCATTTT
.	.	TRBV6-5	TRBJ1-1	CASSRTGKVEAFF	TGTGCCAGCAGCCGAACAGGGAAGGTAGAAGCTTTCTTT
.	.	TRBV5-1	TRBJ2-1	CASSLQGAYNEQFF	TGCGCCAGCAGCTTGCAGGGCGCTTACAATGAGCAGTTCTTC
.	.	TRBV5-5	TRBJ2-6	CASPSDSLTHSGANVLTF	TGTGCCAGCCCTTCCGACAGTCTAACCCACTCTGGGGCCAACGTCCTGACTTTC
.	.	TRBV5-1	TRBJ1-2	CASSRQDTVPYGYTF	TGCGCCAGCAGCCGACAAGACACGGTCCCCTATGGCTACACCTTC
.	TRBD1	TRBV7-2	TRBJ1-3	CASSPQGGAGNTIYF	TGTGCCAGCAGCCCCCAGGGGGGAGCTGGAAACACCATATATTTT
.	.	TRBV7-9	TRBJ2-2	CASTLAGDSGELFF	TGTGCCAGCACCCTCGCTGGGGACTCCGGGGAGCTGTTTTTT
.	TRBD1	TRBV27	TRBJ2-7	CASSPWDRRAEQYF	TGTGCCAGCAGTCCCTGGGACAGGAGGGCCGAGCAGTACTTC
.	TRBD2	TRBV6-4	TRBJ2-5	CASSKGLAGDCQETQYF	TGTGCCAGCAGCAAGGGACTAGCGGGAGACTGTCAAGAGACCCAGTACTTC
.	.	TRBV7-2	TRBJ2-3	CASSLVRGPTDTQYF	TGTGCCAGCAGCTTAGTGCGGGGGCCCACAGATACGCAGTATTTT
.	.	TRBV9	TRBJ1-2	CASSGDTRGYTF	TGTGCCAGCAGCGGCGACACCCGGGGCTACACCTTC
.	TRBD2	TRBV7-6	TRBJ2-3	CASRSPGLACADTQYF	TGTGCCAGCAGATCCCCGGGACTAGCATGTGCAGATACGCAGTATTTT
.	TRBD1	TRBV19	TRBJ2-2	CASSRQGAVGELFF	TGTGCCAGTAGCCGACAGGGGGCAGTCGGGGAGCTGTTTTTT
.	.	TRBV6-2/TRBV6-3	TRBJ1-1	CASSYGRGRVPEAFF	TGTGCCAGCAGTTACGGCCGAGGCAGAGTCCCTGAAGCTTTCTTT